What follows are 18 T cell receptor beta chains derived from one specimen sequenced in a study of tumor and adjacent non-tumor tissue in lung cancer (dated by TCRdb to the late 2010s). Library preparation was by multiplex PCR. Sequencing relied on an Illumina HiSeq 2500. TCRbeta libraries were built by three rounds of nested PCR using primers (Table S4), following protocols modified from ARM-PCR. TCRdb's own reprocessing of the public reads used fastp at Q25 and MiXCR and kept productive beta chains. Each CDR3 protein gets just one entry, which takes the most common genes and DNA from the rows behind it. The sample table records about 110,000 distinct CDR3 sequences; more than 60% of these occur just once. In total, the top ten clones hold roughly 35% of the sample. Bulk unsorted tissue served as the source for RNA extraction, and RNA quality was assessed using a NanoDrop ND-1000 and an Agilent 2100.

The sample comprised lung tumor tissue. The receptors stem from an older woman with non-small cell lung cancer.

Comments on this clonotype: One end of the junction is discordant with germline, which a read error may explain. The rearrangement joins TRBV11-2 to TRBJ2-5, with 7 bases lining up with TRBD2. The CDR3 sequence is 16 residues long. The germline V gene encodes CDR1 SGHAT and CDR2 FQNNGV. The CDR3 loop reads CASNLAARGGVQTQYF. The CDR3 region has the DNA TGTGCCAGCAACTTAGCCGCGCGGGGAGGGGTACAGACCCAGTACTTC.

The chain employs TRBV29-1 and TRBJ1-2; the D is unclear. The CDR3 spans 12 residues. Trimming shortened V by 5 bases and J by 5 bases, and 12 bases separated the two germline ends. The germline gives CDR1 SQVTM, CDR2 ANQGSEA. The CDR3 loop reads CSVFGVAYGYTF. Here the CDR3 DNA reads TGCAGCGTTTTTGGGGTTGCGTATGGCTACACCTTC.

In its sample, this clonotype is medium-sized. The rearrangement links TRBV6-1 to TRBJ2-1, with 7 bases lining up with TRBD2. The junction had 10 bases not matched to a gene; V was cut back by 7 bases and J by 4 bases. There are 15 residues in the CDR3. Germline lookup yields CDR1 MNHNS and CDR2 SASEGT. CDR3 in DNA: TGTGCCAGCAATTTAGTCGGGGGGAGTTACAATGAGCAGTTCTTC. Encoded protein: CASNLVGGSYNEQFF.

This clonotype showed up many times. The V call is TRBV12-5, the J call TRBJ1-6; maybe TRBD1 (5 bases). V was shortened by 3 bases and J by 9 bases, with 12 bases between the two germline ends. The CDR3 spans 14 residues. Germline CDR1 and CDR2: LGHNT and FRNRAP. CDR3: CASGFGGYGSPLHF. The CDR3 nucleotides read TGTGCTAGTGGTTTCGGGGGATACGGTTCACCCCTCCACTTT.

This clonotype is medium-sized within its sample. The chain recombines TRBV12-3 or TRBV12-4 with TRBJ2-2; 8 nucleotides align to TRBD2. Trimming removed 6 bases from V and 2 bases from J; junction bases left unmatched: 5. The CDR3 has 15 amino acids. The CDR3, as DNA: TGTGCCAGCAGGGGCGGGGGGCCAAACACCGGGGAGCTGTTTTTT. This encodes CASRGGGPNTGELFF.

Worth noting for this clonotype: A much larger clone is a single base away; this may be a read error. For the CDR3, the DNA is TGCAGTTCCCGTAAAGCGGGGGGCCCGAACACCGGGGAGCTGTTTTTT. It encodes CSSRKAGGPNTGELFF. This rearrangement joins TRBV20-1 to TRBJ2-2, with TRBD2 matching 9 bases. Germline V gene sequence: CDR1 DFQATT, CDR2 SNEGSKA (reference sequence). The trim removed 8 bases at V and 0 bases at J, leaving 10 bases unmatched. This CDR3 has 16 amino acids.

Details on this clonotype: A single base separates this from a much larger clone, so it may be a read error. CDR3 DNA sequence: TGTGCCAGCAGCGTCTCCGGGACAGGGGGCTCAGAGACCCAGTGCTTC. Translating gives CASSVSGTGGSETQCF. The V gene is TRBV11-3, the J gene TRBJ2-5, with 12 bases that match TRBD1. Germline assignment: CDR1 SGHNT and CDR2 YENEEA. The CDR3 consists of 16 residues.

Concerning this clonotype: Sequence at one end of the junction differs from germline and may be a read error. The rearrangement uses TRBV11-3 and TRBJ2-1, with D possibly being TRBD2 (6 bases). This CDR3 comprises 17 residues. Germline loops: CDR1 SGHNT, CDR2 YENEEA. The CDR3 bases are TGTGCCAGTAGCTTAGAGTTGAGTATCGGGAGCCACAATGAGCAGTTATTC. Its protein is CASSLELSIGSHNEQLF.

On this clonotype itself: It may be a read error: a sequence one base away is much more abundant. The CDR3 does not end in the conserved phenylalanine or tryptophan, so this is likely a read error. This chain links TRBV29-1 with TRBJ1-2, with D maybe TRBD1 (5 bases). Germline V CDR1 and CDR2: SQVTM, ANQGSEA. The CDR3 has 11 residues. V shed 5 bases and J shed 5 bases, with 9 bases lying between them. The CDR3 nucleotides read TGCAGCGTTCAGGGCCGATATGGCTACACCTTA. Its protein is CSVQGRYGYTL.

In regard to this clonotype: At one boundary the junction diverges from the germline segment, which might be a read error. The chain employs TRBV4-3 and TRBJ2-5, with D tentatively TRBD1 or TRBD2 (5 bases each). Germline V lookup: CDR1 LGHNA, CDR2 YSLEER. The CDR3 covers 15 residues. The chain's CDR3 is CASSRHRDPQVTQHF. The CDR3 DNA sequence: TGCGCCAGCAGCCGACACCGGGACCCGCAAGTGACCCAGCACTTC.

Concerning this clonotype: This may stem from a read error, because a much larger clone lies one nucleotide away. This rearrangement joins TRBV4-2 to TRBJ2-1, with 10 bases identical to TRBD2. CDR3 size: 16 residues. The germline V gene encodes CDR1 LGHNA and CDR2 YNFKEQ. DNA of the CDR3: TGTGCCAGCAGCCCCATGCCCGGACTAGCGGACAATGGGCAGTTCTTC. Its protein is CASSPMPGLADNGQFF.

The V call is TRBV28, the J call TRBJ2-1, with TRBD1 as a possible D gene (6 bases). Germline lookup yields CDR1 MDHEN and CDR2 SYDVKM. The CDR3 sequence is 14 residues long. V lost 6 bases to trimming and J lost 9 bases, with 18 bases between them. CDR3 sequence (DNA): TGTGCCAGCAGCAATTACAGGGAAGGGAGTGAGCAGTTCTTC. Residues: CASSNYREGSEQFF.

This chain joins TRBV7-9 and TRBJ2-5; TRBD2 matches at 11 bases. CDR3 length: 15 residues. Germline CDR1 is SEHNR and CDR2 is FQNEAQ (reference sequence). Trimming took 5 bases from V and 1 from J; bases not matched to a gene: 3. The chain's CDR3 is CASSGGTSGQETQYF. CDR3 DNA: TGTGCCAGCAGCGGTGGGACTAGCGGCCAAGAGACCCAGTACTTC. Full variable domain (missing parts from reference TRBV7-9 and TRBJ2-5): DTGVSQNPRHKITKRGQNVTFRCDPISEHNRLYWYRQTLGQGPEFLTYFQNEAQLEKSRLLSDRFSAERPKGSFSTLEIQRTEQGDSAMYLCASSGGTSGQETQYFGPGTRLLVL.

This clonotype was seen at least ten times. The V call is TRBV4-3, the J call TRBJ2-3; 8 positions agree with TRBD2. This CDR3 has 17 residues. CDR1 is LGHNA, CDR2 YSLEER, per germline. V lost 0 bases to trimming and J lost 3 bases; unmatched junction nucleotides: 8. The CDR3 protein is CASSQDPGSGVTDTQYF. For the CDR3, the DNA is TGCGCCAGCAGCCAAGACCCTGGTAGCGGGGTTACAGATACGCAGTATTTT.

As concerns this clonotype: Mismatch with germline at one junction end may stem from a read error. The rearrangement uses TRBV11-3 and TRBJ2-1, with 8 nucleotides matching TRBD2. CDR1 and CDR2 from the germline V gene are SGHNT and YENEEA. The CDR3 consists of 13 residues. CDR3 DNA sequence: TGTACCAGCAGCCCTAGCGGGTACAATGAGCGGTTCTTC. Translating it yields CTSSPSGYNERFF.

The rearrangement uses TRBV6-1 and TRBJ2-3; D is possibly TRBD2 (6 bases). Germline CDR1 and CDR2: MNHNS and SASEGT. The V and J ends lost 6 bases and 2 bases respectively, with 12 bases between them. The CDR3 loop spans 14 amino acids. CDR3 sequence (DNA): TGTGCCAGCAGAAATAGCGGTAACACAGATACGCAGTATTTT. This codes for CASRNSGNTDTQYF.

Concerning this clonotype: A much larger clone lies a single base off, so this may be a read error. This rearrangement joins TRBV4-1 to TRBJ1-3, with D unresolved. This CDR3 comprises 16 residues. Per the germline V gene, CDR1 is MGHRA and CDR2 is YSYEKL. This chain's CDR3 is CASSQEVRLSGSTIYF. In nucleotides, the CDR3 is TGCGCCAGCAGCCAAGAAGTACGGCTCTCTGGAAGCACCATATATTTT.

Turning to this clonotype: This CDR3 is missing its conserved last phenylalanine or tryptophan, likely due to a read error. The V call is TRBV6-1, the J call TRBJ1-1, with 8 bases lining up with TRBD1. Germline V CDR1 and CDR2: MNHNS, SASEGT. There are 13 residues in the CDR3. Trimming cost V 8 bases and J 8 bases; bases outside gene matches: 10. The CDR3 protein is CASHTDRGTEAFL. CDR3 nucleotide sequence: TGTGCCAGCCATACCGACAGGGGAACAGAAGCTTTCTTG.